Listed below are T cell receptor beta chains from one sample, sequenced in a study of cytomegalovirus exposure and HLA in healthy donors. Clones were sequenced by immunoSEQ multiplex PCR, and TCRdb holds only the in-frame ones, with some missing. The table lists approximately 130,000 clones, around 82% of them singletons. Sequenced material: PBMCs. The receptors stem from a boy younger than 18 in good health and CMV-seronegative. The CDR3 runs from the conserved cysteine through the conserved F or W. Fields, in order: D gene, J gene, V gene, CDR3 protein, CDR3 DNA. D genes are given only for firm matches.

TRBD2	TRBJ2-3	TRBV7-9	CASSLAGGLAGSTDTQYF	TGTGCCAGCAGCTTAGCGGGAGGACTAGCGGGGTCTACAGATACGCAGTATTTT
NA	TRBJ2-5	TRBV6-1	CASSEGVRARQYF	TGTGCCAGCAGTGAAGGGGTCCGTGCCAGGCAGTACTTC
TRBD1	TRBJ1-4	TRBV2	CASSVEGQGHEKLFF	TGTGCCAGCAGTGTAGAGGGACAGGGACATGAAAAACTGTTTTTT
NA	TRBJ2-3	TRBV9	CASSGSRGDTQYF	TGTGCCAGCAGCGGAAGCCGGGGGGATACGCAGTATTTT
TRBD1	TRBJ2-7	TRBV29-1	CSVRDSYYEQYF	TGCAGCGTCCGGGACAGCTACTACGAGCAGTACTTC
NA	TRBJ2-3	TRBV5-8	CASTRGGTDTQYF	TGTGCCAGCACCCGAGGAGGGACAGATACGCAGTATTTT
NA	TRBJ1-2	TRBV7-9	CASSKPGSKRGYTF	TGTGCCAGCAGCAAACCGGGATCCAAACGGGGCTACACCTTC
TRBD2	TRBJ2-1	TRBV5-1	CASSRTSGGYNEQFF	TGCGCCAGCAGCAGGACTAGCGGGGGGTACAATGAGCAGTTCTTC
NA	TRBJ2-3	TRBV7-2	CASSGQASVKGDTQYF	TGTGCCAGCAGCGGCCAGGCTAGCGTCAAAGGGGATACGCAGTATTTT
NA	TRBJ2-7	TRBV7-2	CASSFLVHSYEQYF	TGTGCCAGCAGCTTCCTAGTTCACTCCTACGAGCAGTACTTC